What follows are 9 T cell receptor beta chains derived from one specimen sequenced in a study of shared clonotypes between healthy human individuals. The table came from immunoSEQ multiplex PCR; TCRdb's copy has only in-frame clones and leaves some out. The sample has approximately 1.5 million clones, roughly 98.5% seen once; the top ten hold about 0.4%. The specimen was naive CD4+ T cells sorted from blood. The subset is: CD45RA+ positively selected. The receptors were gathered from a man aged 25 to 40 in good health.

The chain is built from TRBV5-8 and TRBJ1-5; 8 nucleotides line up with TRBD1. With V trimmed by 0 bases and J by 0 bases, 2 bases remained unmatched. The germline V gene has CDR1 SGHTS and CDR2 YDEGEE. CDR3 length: 16 amino acids. Here the CDR3 DNA reads TGTGCCAGCAGCTTGGGGACAGGGAGTAGCAATCAGCCCCAGCATTTT. It translates to CASSLGTGSSNQPQHF. The full variable domain, rest sourced from reference TRBV5-8 and TRBJ1-5, is EAGVTQSPTHLIKTRGQQATLRCSPISGHTSVYWYQQALGLGLQFLLWYDEGEERNRGNFPPRFSGRQFPNYSSELNVNALELEDSALYLCASSLGTGSSNQPQHFGDGTRLSIL.

The chain recombines TRBV27 with TRBJ2-7, with D possibly matching TRBD1 (6 bases). The V gene's germline CDR1 is MNHEY and CDR2 SMNVEV (reference sequence). Trimming shortened V by 2 bases and J by 0 bases, and 17 bases separated the two germline ends. CDR3 length: 17 residues. In DNA, the CDR3 is TGTGCCAGCAGTTTAACTGTTCCAGGGGTTAGCTCCTACGAGCAGTACTTC. Translating gives CASSLTVPGVSSYEQYF.

The chain combines TRBV14 with TRBJ2-7, with TRBD2 matching over 7 bases. The germline V gene has CDR1 SGHDN and CDR2 FVKESK. This CDR3 contains 14 residues. Trimming cost V 3 bases and J 2 bases; bases outside gene matches: 4. The CDR3, as DNA: TGTGCCAGCAGCCAGGCTAGCGGCCCCTACGAGCAGTACTTC. Amino acids: CASSQASGPYEQYF.

V gene TRBV2 combines with J gene TRBJ2-3, with a tentative D call TRBD2 (7 bases). Germline V lookup: CDR1 SNHLY, CDR2 FYNNEI. This CDR3 has 12 amino acids. The CDR3, as DNA: TGTGCGGGGGGGCCTAGCACAGATACGCAGTATTTT. Translation gives CAGGPSTDTQYF.

The rearrangement joins TRBV28 to TRBJ2-7, with 9 bases fitting TRBD1. The J segment lost 6 bases and the V segment lost 5 bases, leaving 8 bases of the junction unmatched. The germline V gene encodes CDR1 MDHEN and CDR2 SYDVKM. The CDR3 spans 14 residues. The CDR3 is CASSPGTGTSEQYF. CDR3 nucleotides: TGTGCCAGCAGTCCCGGGACAGGGACTTCCGAGCAGTACTTC.

As regards this clone: At the DNA level, this CDR3 is encoded by other sequences in the same sample as well. The chain uses TRBV28 and TRBJ2-5; D uncertain. The length of the CDR3 is 12 residues. The V gene's germline CDR1 is MDHEN and CDR2 SYDVKM. The V end was cut by 4 bases, the J end by 4 bases, with 7 bases between. The CDR3: CASSSTLETQYF. The CDR3 DNA sequence: TGTGCCAGCAGTTCCACGTTAGAGACCCAGTACTTC.

The chain employs TRBV29-1 and TRBJ1-2; possible D gene TRBD1, 5 bases. Germline V CDR1 and CDR2: SQVTM, ANQGSEA. The V and J ends lost 7 bases and 4 bases respectively, with 25 bases between them. CDR3 length: 16 residues. CDR3 sequence reads: CSALRDGLLGGYGYTF. CDR3 bases: TGCAGCGCCCTGCGGGACGGTCTCCTGGGGGGCTATGGCTACACCTTC.

The chain carries TRBV30 and TRBJ1-4, with 11 bases aligning to TRBD1. From germline, CDR1 is GTSNPN and CDR2 SVGIG (reference sequence). This CDR3 is 15 amino acids long. The J segment lost 8 bases and the V segment lost 3 bases, leaving 8 bases of the junction unmatched. CDR3 bases: TGTGCCTGGAGCCTCGGACAGGGGGCTGTCGAAAAACTGTTTTTT. This codes for CAWSLGQGAVEKLFF.

In the case of this clone: The same CDR3 also results from other DNA sequences found in this sample. This chain uses TRBV7-2 with TRBJ2-5; no reliable D call. Trimming pared 0 bases from V and 4 bases from J, leaving 3 bases between. Germline lookup yields CDR1 SGHTA and CDR2 FQGNSA. CDR3 length equals 12 residues. Written as DNA, the CDR3 is TGTGCCAGCAGCTTAGCGCGAGAGACCCAGTACTTC. Protein: CASSLARETQYF.